This TCR delta chain was recorded in a study of gamma-delta T cells after stem cell transplantation. CDR3 length equals 18 residues. Germline assignment: CDR1 GEAIGNYY and CDR2 EKD. J lost 0 bases, V lost 1 base, and 7 bases had no gene match. This clone has just a few counts. TCRdb called clones anew from the RT-PCR reads with CATT. Found here are 2,000 to 2,500 delta-chain clones, less than 4.5% of them singletons; the top ten hold less than 45%. Sequencing was done on a sample of gamma-delta T cells. This receptor was identified in a human donor. It is not recorded whose cells these are; they may come from a transplant donor. The genes are TRDV2 and TRDJ1, with 13 bases fitting TRDD3. The CDR3 sequence is CACDTVLGDTRNTDKLIF. DNA of the CDR3: TGTGCCTGTGACACGGTACTGGGGGATACGCGTAACACCGATAAACTCATCTTT.